The 9 T cell receptor beta chains below were found in one sample sequenced in a study of blood T cell repertoires in COVID-19. The method was immunoSEQ multiplex PCR; TCRdb's version includes in-frame clones alone and lacks a portion of them. The table has about 480,000 clones, approximately 90% seen once; the top ten hold roughly 4.3%. The specimen sequenced was peripheral blood. These receptors all come from a woman in her twenties or thirties with acute or convalescent COVID-19.

This clone is a singleton in its sample. The chain combines TRBV5-1 with TRBJ2-1, with a weak D call TRBD2 (5 bases). V lost 3 bases and J 1 base, leaving 11 bases between the germline ends. The CDR3 totals 15 residues. Germline V gene lookup returns CDR1 SGHRS and CDR2 YFSETQ. This chain's CDR3 is CASSSSSVSYNEQFF. Written as DNA, the CDR3 is TGCGCCAGCAGCTCTAGCTCCGTATCCTACAATGAGCAGTTCTTC.

The rearrangement links TRBV29-1 to TRBJ2-3; D remains ambiguous. V lost 3 bases to trimming and J lost 6 bases, with 10 bases between them. The CDR3 is 12 amino acids. Looked up from germline, CDR1 is SQVTM and CDR2 is ANQGSEA. The CDR3 here is CSVDRPSDTQYF. The CDR3 DNA sequence: TGCAGCGTTGACAGGCCTTCCGATACGCAGTATTTT.

The V gene is TRBV20-1, the J gene TRBJ2-7, with a tentative D call TRBD1 (5 bases). Germline CDR1 reads DFQATT; CDR2 reads SNEGSKA (reference sequence). The CDR3 loop spans 15 amino acids. V was clipped by 3 bases and J by 0 bases, with 15 bases between them. The CDR3 sequence is CSASSGQEISYEQYF. The CDR3 DNA sequence: TGCAGTGCTAGTTCAGGGCAGGAAATCTCCTACGAGCAGTACTTC.

The chain employs TRBV7-9 and TRBJ2-7, with TRBD1 matching 7 bases. The V gene end was trimmed by 3 bases and the J gene end by 5 bases; junction bases not matched to a gene: 7. This CDR3 is 14 amino acids long. Germline-derived CDR1 and CDR2 are SEHNR and FQNEAQ (reference sequence). The CDR3 is CASSFRSDRDEQYF. CDR3 in DNA: TGTGCCAGCAGCTTTCGAAGTGACAGGGACGAGCAGTACTTC.

The DNA of the CDR3 is TGTGCCAGCAGCTTAGGGCGGGTGAACACTGAAGCTTTCTTT. Translation gives CASSLGRVNTEAFF. The chain links TRBV13 to TRBJ1-1, with D uncertain. Between the trimmed V and J ends, which lost 0 bases and 0 bases, there was a span of 5 bases. From germline, CDR1 is PRHDT and CDR2 FYEKMQ (reference sequence). The CDR3 runs to 14 residues.

This rearrangement joins TRBV5-1 to TRBJ2-7; 10 nucleotides match TRBD1. The CDR3 contains 15 residues. V gave up 4 bases and J gave up 4 bases; unmatched junction bases: 8. The germline V gene has CDR1 SGHRS and CDR2 YFSETQ. CDR3: CASSPGTGVVYEQYF. The CDR3 nucleotides are TGCGCCAGCAGCCCAGGGACAGGGGTTGTGTACGAGCAGTACTTC. The whole variable domain, remainder taken from reference TRBV5-1 and TRBJ2-7, is KAGVTQTPRYLIKTRGQQVTLSCSPISGHRSVSWYQQTPGQGLQFLFEYFSETQRNKGNFPGRFSGRQFSNSRSEMNVSTLELGDSALYLCASSPGTGVVYEQYFGPGTRLTVT.

The chain combines TRBV5-1 with TRBJ1-2; TRBD1 is a possible D gene (5 bases). CDR1 and CDR2 (germline): SGHRS, YFSETQ. This CDR3 comprises 14 residues. Trimming cost V 4 bases and J 4 bases, with 14 bases left between them. The CDR3 DNA reads as TGCGCCAGCAGCGCCATTGACAGAGTCTATGGCTACACCTTC. Protein product: CASSAIDRVYGYTF.

In DNA, the CDR3 is TGTGCCAGCAGTGGAACAGGGTTACAGCCCCAGCATTTT. It encodes CASSGTGLQPQHF. The chain employs TRBV7-8 and TRBJ1-5; D is perhaps TRBD1 (6 bases). Germline loops: CDR1 SGHVS, CDR2 FQNEAQ. Trimming left V 6 bases short and J 7 bases short, with 13 bases between. The CDR3 consists of 13 residues.

This chain connects TRBV15 to TRBJ1-3, with D perhaps matching TRBD1 (6 bases). Germline CDR1 is LNHNV and CDR2 is YYDKDF (reference sequence). The CDR3 spans 21 residues. V lost 0 bases and J lost 0, with 24 bases in between. In nucleotides, the CDR3 is TGTGCCACCAGCAGAGAAGGGGTTTCCCGGACAGATGACTTCTCTGGAAACACCATATATTTT. Translating it yields CATSREGVSRTDDFSGNTIYF.